Listed below are T cell receptor beta chains from one sample, sequenced in a study of T cell repertoires in cytomegalovirus infection. TCRdb passed the reads through MiXCR, listing each CDR3 protein once. The sample includes a few hundred thousand distinct CDR3 sequences, roughly 21% of them seen just once. The antigens of these receptors remain unknown. This material consisted of cultured PBMCs, taken from culture after CMV antigen stimulation. The receptors derive from a human donor in good health (CMV status not recorded). Some clones in this sample may be carry-over from other donors' samples. Both conserved end residues are part of each CDR3. The D gene is left open where the match is weak. Not all rows give a size; the values are once, few, many and, for expanded clones, a class.

J gene | D gene | V gene | clone size | CDR3 protein | CDR3 DNA
TRBJ2-7 | . | TRBV19 | many | CASSGGRITYEQYF | TGTGCCAGTAGCGGGGGCAGGATCACCTACGAGCAGTACTTC
TRBJ2-7 | TRBD1 | TRBV19 | . | CASNKGGDRGHEQYF | TGTGCCAGTAACAAAGGTGGAGACAGGGGCCACGAGCAGTACTTC
TRBJ2-7 | TRBD1 | TRBV27 | . | CASSFRQGASYEQYF | TGTGCCAGCAGTTTTCGGCAGGGGGCCTCCTACGAGCAGTACTTC
TRBJ2-1 | TRBD2 | TRBV19 | few | CASSIAPGLKINEQFF | TGTGCCAGTAGTATTGCCCCGGGACTAAAAATCAATGAGCAGTTCTTC
TRBJ1-6 | . | TRBV7-8 | few | CASSFVEGQNLHF | TGTGCCAGCAGCTTCGTCGAGGGCCAGAACCTCCACTTT
TRBJ2-1 | TRBD1 | TRBV27 | . | CASSSTNTGAGYNEQFF | TGTGCCAGCAGTTCGACTAACACAGGGGCGGGCTACAATGAGCAGTTCTTC
TRBJ1-1 | . | TRBV7-2 | many | CASSPGMNTEAFF | TGTGCCAGCAGCCCCGGGATGAACACTGAAGCTTTCTTT
TRBJ1-5 | . | TRBV19 | few | CASSIGILWSNQPQHF | TGTGCCAGTAGTATCGGGATACTATGGAGCAATCAGCCCCAGCATTTT
TRBJ2-7 | TRBD2 | TRBV29-1 | . | CSVAHSGRGEQYF | TGCAGCGTTGCTCATTCAGGGAGGGGCGAGCAGTACTTC
TRBJ2-7 | . | TRBV15 | . | CATSRAGRTYEQYF | TGTGCCACCAGCAGGGCAGGGCGTACCTACGAGCAGTACTTC
TRBJ1-1 | . | TRBV6-2/TRBV6-3 | few | CASRTNTEAFF | TGTGCCAGCAGAACAAACACTGAAGCTTTCTTT
TRBJ2-7 | . | TRBV28 | . | CASSFRGRYEQYF | TGTGCCAGCAGTTTTCGGGGCAGATACGAGCAGTACTTC
TRBJ1-1 | . | TRBV7-4 | . | CASSLGYGVERAFF | TGTGCCAGCAGCTTAGGTTATGGTGTCGAGAGGGCTTTCTTT
TRBJ1-4 | . | TRBV4-3 | . | CASSQDSVQRNEKLFF | TGCGCCAGCAGCCAAGACAGCGTGCAGAGAAATGAAAAACTGTTTTTT
TRBJ2-1 | TRBD2 | TRBV7-2 | many | CASSAELAGKDNEQFF | TGTGCCAGCAGCGCCGAACTAGCGGGAAAGGACAATGAGCAGTTCTTC
TRBJ2-1 | . | TRBV14 | . | CASSQEIIQQGHYNEQFF | TGTGCCAGCAGCCAAGAAATCATACAGCAGGGGCATTACAATGAGCAGTTCTTC
TRBJ1-4 | . | TRBV19 | once | CASSGWTATNEKLFF | TGTGCCAGTAGTGGTTGGACAGCAACTAATGAAAAACTGTTTTTT
TRBJ2-3 | TRBD2 | TRBV6-1 | . | CASSVGSGRRDTQYF | TGTGCCAGCAGTGTTGGTAGCGGGAGGAGGGATACGCAGTATTTT
TRBJ1-4 | TRBD1 | TRBV4-1 | . | CASSQGDSSEKLFF | TGCGCCAGCAGCCAAGGGGACAGTAGTGAAAAACTGTTTTTT
TRBJ1-1 | . | TRBV7-8 | . | CASSLENWGTEAFF | TGTGCCAGCAGCTTAGAGAACTGGGGCACTGAAGCTTTCTTT
TRBJ2-1 | TRBD2 | TRBV6-4 | . | CASSDQVFSGRLFF | TGTGCCAGCAGTGACCAAGTTTTCAGCGGGAGGCTGTTCTTC
TRBJ2-1 | TRBD2 | TRBV11-2 | . | CASSLLAGINEQFF | TGTGCCAGCAGCTTGCTAGCGGGTATTAATGAGCAGTTCTTC
TRBJ2-2 | TRBD2 | TRBV19 | few | CASSIGAGGAYTTGELFF | TGTGCCAGTAGTATAGGGGCGGGGGGCGCATATACCACCGGGGAGCTGTTTTTT
TRBJ2-4 | . | TRBV7-2 | many | CASSLGREQYF | TGTGCCAGCAGCTTAGGCAGGGAGCAGTACTTC
TRBJ2-3 | . | TRBV20-1 | . | CSAAHTDTQYF | TGCAGTGCCGCCCACACAGATACGCAGTATTTT
TRBJ2-2 | TRBD2 | TRBV11-1 | . | CASSSGGVLAGEENGELFF | TGTGCCAGCAGCTCCGGCGGGGTACTAGCGGGAGAAGAAAACGGGGAGCTGTTTTTT
TRBJ1-1 | . | TRBV7-6 | many | CASSLVGPPNIVTEAFF | TGTGCCAGCAGCTTAGTTGGACCTCCAAACATAGTCACTGAAGCTTTCTTT
TRBJ1-1 | . | TRBV7-2 | many | CASSLGGHTEAFF | TGTGCCAGCAGCTTAGGGGGGCACACTGAAGCTTTCTTT
TRBJ2-2 | TRBD1 | TRBV9 | . | CASSDAGTATGELFF | TGTGCCAGCAGCGATGCCGGGACAGCCACCGGGGAGCTGTTTTTT
TRBJ2-1 | . | TRBV6-5 | . | CASSYTGAGNEQFF | TGTGCCAGCAGTTACACGGGTGCCGGTAATGAGCAGTTCTTC
TRBJ2-7 | TRBD2 | TRBV13 | few | CASSPRGGRAYEQYF | TGTGCCAGCAGCCCCCGAGGCGGGAGGGCCTACGAGCAGTACTTC